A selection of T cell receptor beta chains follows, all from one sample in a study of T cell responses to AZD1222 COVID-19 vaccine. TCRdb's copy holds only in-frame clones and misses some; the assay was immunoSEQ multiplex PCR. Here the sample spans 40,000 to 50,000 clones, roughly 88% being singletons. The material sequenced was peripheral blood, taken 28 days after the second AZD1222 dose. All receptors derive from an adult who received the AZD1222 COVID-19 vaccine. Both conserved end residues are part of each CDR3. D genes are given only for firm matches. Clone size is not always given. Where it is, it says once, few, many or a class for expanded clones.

CDR3 protein: CAWSGVAGGPEQFF
CDR3 DNA: TGTGCCTGGAGTGGGGTAGCGGGAGGGCCTGAGCAGTTCTTC
V gene: TRBV30
D gene: TRBD2
J gene: TRBJ2-1
clone size: .

CDR3 protein: CASSRGGTVNTEAFF
CDR3 DNA: TGTGCCAGTAGTAGAGGGGGGACTGTGAACACTGAAGCTTTCTTT
V gene: TRBV19
D gene: .
J gene: TRBJ1-1
clone size: few

CDR3 protein: CASRGQLDSPLHF
CDR3 DNA: TGTGCCAGCAGGGGACAGCTAGATTCACCCCTCCACTTT
V gene: TRBV25-1
D gene: TRBD1
J gene: TRBJ1-6
clone size: .

CDR3 protein: CASSLASGGQETQYF
CDR3 DNA: TGTGCCAGCAGCTTGGCTAGCGGGGGCCAAGAGACCCAGTACTTC
V gene: TRBV7-3
D gene: TRBD2
J gene: TRBJ2-5
clone size: .

CDR3 protein: CASSYLPGQWTEAFF
CDR3 DNA: TGTGCCAGCAGCTACCTTCCGGGACAGTGGACTGAAGCTTTCTTT
V gene: TRBV7-2
D gene: TRBD1
J gene: TRBJ1-1
clone size: .

CDR3 protein: CASSEDLSGGFTDTQYF
CDR3 DNA: TGTGCCAGCAGTGAAGATTTAAGCGGGGGGTTCACAGATACGCAGTATTTT
V gene: TRBV25-1
D gene: TRBD2
J gene: TRBJ2-3
clone size: .

CDR3 protein: CASSVYAPGNYEQYF
CDR3 DNA: TGTGCCAGCAGCGTTTATGCCCCCGGAAACTACGAGCAGTACTTC
V gene: TRBV9
D gene: .
J gene: TRBJ2-7
clone size: .

CDR3 protein: CASSLRIQETQYF
CDR3 DNA: TGTGCCAGCAGCTTACGGATACAAGAGACCCAGTACTTC
V gene: TRBV11-2
D gene: .
J gene: TRBJ2-5
clone size: .

CDR3 protein: CASSYRDEQYF
CDR3 DNA: TGTGCCAGCAGTTACCGAGACGAGCAGTACTTC
V gene: TRBV6-2/TRBV6-3
D gene: .
J gene: TRBJ2-7
clone size: .

CDR3 protein: CASSLESGVSPLHF
CDR3 DNA: TGCGCCAGCAGCTTGGAGTCAGGGGTCTCACCCCTCCACTTT
V gene: TRBV5-1
D gene: .
J gene: TRBJ1-6
clone size: once

CDR3 protein: CATSGSGWEPQHF
CDR3 DNA: TGTGCCACCAGTGGTTCGGGGTGGGAGCCCCAGCATTTT
V gene: TRBV24-1
D gene: .
J gene: TRBJ1-5
clone size: .

CDR3 protein: CASSKKYGQLMNTEAFF
CDR3 DNA: TGTGCCAGCAGCAAAAAATATGGACAGCTCATGAACACTGAAGCTTTCTTT
V gene: TRBV21-1
D gene: .
J gene: TRBJ1-1
clone size: few

CDR3 protein: CASSFLFSGANVLTF
CDR3 DNA: TGTGCCAGCAGCTTCTTATTCTCTGGGGCCAACGTCCTGACTTTC
V gene: TRBV21-1
D gene: .
J gene: TRBJ2-6
clone size: once

CDR3 protein: CASSPGETQYF
CDR3 DNA: TGCGCCAGCAGCCCTGGGGAGACCCAGTACTTC
V gene: TRBV5-1
D gene: .
J gene: TRBJ2-5
clone size: .

CDR3 protein: CASSLEAGYGYTF
CDR3 DNA: TGTGCCAGCAGCTTGGAGGCAGGGTATGGCTACACCTTC
V gene: TRBV5-5
D gene: .
J gene: TRBJ1-2
clone size: .

CDR3 protein: CASSSSTGQAYEQYF
CDR3 DNA: TGTGCCAGCAGCTCCTCGACAGGCCAAGCCTACGAGCAGTACTTC
V gene: TRBV7-9
D gene: .
J gene: TRBJ2-7
clone size: .

CDR3 protein: CASSPGAGANVLTF
CDR3 DNA: TGTGCCAGCTCACCCGGGGCTGGGGCCAACGTCCTGACTTTC
V gene: TRBV18
D gene: .
J gene: TRBJ2-6
clone size: .